The 6 T cell receptor beta chains below all came from one sample that was sequenced in a study of T cell responses to AZD1222 COVID-19 vaccine. The assay was immunoSEQ multiplex PCR, and TCRdb's table has in-frame clones only and misses some. The table lists 150,000 to 200,000 clones, about nine tenths of them singletons, with approximately 2.5% in the top ten. The sample in question was peripheral blood, obtained on day 0 of MenACWY control vaccination. The receptors stem from an adult in good health.

This clone was seen just once. The chain is built from TRBV19 and TRBJ1-1, with D perhaps matching TRBD1 (5 bases). Germline lookup yields CDR1 LNHDA and CDR2 SQIVND (reference sequence). Trimming pared 8 bases from V and 2 bases from J, leaving 12 bases between. CDR3 length: 13 amino acids. The CDR3 region is CASRSGKNTEAFF. The CDR3 nucleotides read TGTGCCAGTCGATCAGGGAAAAACACTGAAGCTTTCTTT.

This clone was recorded only once. The rearrangement joins TRBV6-2 or TRBV6-3 to TRBJ1-1; D perhaps matches TRBD1 (6 bases). CDR1 is MNHEY and CDR2 is SVGEGT in the germline V gene. V was clipped by 2 bases and J by 1 base, with 8 bases between them. The length of the CDR3 is 14 residues. CDR3 residues: CASSYGTPNTEAFF. Here the CDR3 DNA reads TGTGCCAGCAGTTACGGGACACCGAACACTGAAGCTTTCTTT.

The V and J genes are TRBV5-4 and TRBJ2-7; 9 nucleotides line up with TRBD1. CDR3 length: 15 residues. Germline V CDR1 and CDR2: SGHNT, YYREEE (reference sequence). The junction had 6 bases not matched to a gene; V was cut back by 0 bases and J by 5 bases. CDR3 residues: CASSLARGQGNEQYF. The CDR3 DNA reads TGTGCCAGCAGCTTGGCCCGGGGACAGGGTAACGAGCAGTACTTC.

This sequence joins TRBV27 and TRBJ2-2; D may match TRBD1 or TRBD2 (5 bases each). V gave up 5 bases and J gave up 0 bases, with 13 bases separating them. The length of the CDR3 is 16 residues. CDR1 MNHEY and CDR2 SMNVEV come from the germline V gene (reference sequence). CDR3 DNA sequence: TGTGCCAGCAGTACTGAGGGGCAGGCGAACACCGGGGAGCTGTTTTTT. Translation gives CASSTEGQANTGELFF.

The chain combines TRBV9 with TRBJ1-2; D gene ambiguous. V was clipped by 0 bases and J by 7 bases, with 13 bases between them. CDR3 length: 14 residues. The V gene's germline CDR1 is SGDLS and CDR2 YYNGEE. The CDR3 region is CASSVGIGRAGYTF. The CDR3 DNA reads as TGTGCCAGCAGCGTAGGGATTGGGCGCGCTGGCTACACCTTC. The full variable domain, completed using reference TRBV9 and TRBJ1-2, is DSGVTQTPKHLITATGQRVTLRCSPRSGDLSVYWYQQSLDQGLQFLIQYYNGEERAKGNILERFSAQQFPDLHSELNLSSLELGDSALYFCASSVGIGRAGYTFGSGTRLTVV.

The chain recombines TRBV5-4 with TRBJ1-2; weak D call: TRBD1 (5 bases). This CDR3 is built from 13 residues. From germline, CDR1 is SGHNT and CDR2 YYREEE (reference sequence). Trimming cost V 1 base and J 6 bases, with 10 bases left between them. The DNA for the CDR3 is TGTGCCAGCAGCTTGTGGGGCGGTAATGGCTACACCTTC. Translation: CASSLWGGNGYTF.